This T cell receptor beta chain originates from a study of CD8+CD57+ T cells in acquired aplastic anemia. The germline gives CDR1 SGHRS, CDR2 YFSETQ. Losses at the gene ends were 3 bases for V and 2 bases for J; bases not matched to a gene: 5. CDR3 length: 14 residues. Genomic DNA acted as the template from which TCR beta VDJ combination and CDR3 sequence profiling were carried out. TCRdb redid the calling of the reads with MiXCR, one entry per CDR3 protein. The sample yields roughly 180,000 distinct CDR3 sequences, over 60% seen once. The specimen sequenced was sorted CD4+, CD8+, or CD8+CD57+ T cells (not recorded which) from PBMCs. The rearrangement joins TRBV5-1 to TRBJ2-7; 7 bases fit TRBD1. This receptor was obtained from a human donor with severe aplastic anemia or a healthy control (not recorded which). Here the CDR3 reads CASSWDSGAYEQYF. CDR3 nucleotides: TGCGCCAGCAGCTGGGACAGCGGTGCCTACGAGCAGTACTTC.